The 13 T cell receptor beta chains below come from one sample, sequenced in a study of blood T cell repertoires in COVID-19. The repertoire was sequenced with immunoSEQ multiplex PCR; TCRdb's copy has only in-frame clones and lacks some. The sample carries more than 85,000 clones, 70% to 90% recorded once. Specimen: peripheral blood. Receptor source: a man in his forties or fifties with active COVID-19.

This chain uses TRBV7-9 with TRBJ1-1; D gene uncertain. Trimming cost V 5 bases and J 1 base, with 11 bases left between them. Germline V lookup: CDR1 SEHNR, CDR2 FQNEAQ (reference sequence). The CDR3 runs to 14 residues. The CDR3: CASSAKTGNTEAFF. DNA of the CDR3: TGTGCCAGCAGCGCAAAAACTGGGAACACTGAAGCTTTCTTT.

The chain joins TRBV6-5 to TRBJ2-5; no firm D call. Germline CDR1 MNHEY, CDR2 SVGAGI. The CDR3 has 16 amino acids. Trimming cost V 0 bases and J 3 bases, with 14 bases left between them. CDR3 loop: CASSYSPRPGKETQYF. DNA for the CDR3: TGTGCCAGCAGTTACTCACCCCGCCCAGGAAAAGAGACCCAGTACTTC.

The chain has TRBV3-1 (or the pseudogene TRBV3-2) and TRBJ1-2, with 7 bases that match TRBD1. Trimming removed 8 bases from V and 14 bases from J; junction bases left unmatched: 8. The CDR3 runs to 10 residues. CDR1 and CDR2 (germline): LGHDT, YNNKEL (reference sequence). The CDR3 bases are TGTGCCAGCGATGACAGGGAAGGGACCTTC. This sequence encodes CASDDREGTF.

This chain connects TRBV5-1 to TRBJ2-2, with D perhaps matching TRBD1 (5 bases). Germline CDR1 reads SGHRS; CDR2 reads YFSETQ. V shed 0 bases and J shed 2 bases, with 8 bases lying between them. This CDR3 is built from 15 residues. The DNA of the CDR3 is TGCGCCAGCAGCTTGGGGACACTTAACACCGGGGAGCTGTTTTTT. Its protein is CASSLGTLNTGELFF. Drawing the rest from reference TRBV5-1 and TRBJ2-2, the complete variable domain is KAGVTQTPRYLIKTRGQQVTLSCSPISGHRSVSWYQQTPGQGLQFLFEYFSETQRNKGNFPGRFSGRQFSNSRSEMNVSTLELGDSALYLCASSLGTLNTGELFFGEGSRLTVL.

CDR3 sequence (DNA): TGTGCCAGCAGTACAGGGGGGGGACAAGAGACCCAGTACTTC. This codes for CASSTGGGQETQYF. The genes are TRBV11-3 and TRBJ2-5, with D perhaps TRBD1 (8 bases). Trimming pared 6 bases from V and 2 bases from J, leaving 13 bases between. The CDR3 extends over 14 amino acids. Per germline, CDR1 SGHNT and CDR2 YENEEA.

The chain couples TRBV6-4 to TRBJ2-1, with a weak D call TRBD2 (5 bases). The ends were cut back, 2 bases at V and 6 bases at J, with 11 bases in the middle. Per the germline V gene, CDR1 is MRHNA and CDR2 is SNTAGT. The CDR3 runs 14 residues. As DNA, the CDR3 is TGTGCCAGCAGTGACGGCCCCGCGGGCAATGAGCAGTTCTTC. Its protein is CASSDGPAGNEQFF.

The V gene is TRBV18, the J gene TRBJ1-1; D not certain. Germline V CDR1 and CDR2: KGHSH, LQKENI. The CDR3 loop spans 13 amino acids. Trimming left V 3 bases short and J 4 bases short, with 9 bases between. CDR3 sequence reads: CASSPSGSTEAFF. As DNA, the CDR3 is TGTGCCAGCTCACCGTCTGGGAGCACTGAAGCTTTCTTT.

The J gene is TRBJ2-3, the V gene TRBV7-3; 8 nucleotides agree with TRBD1. The CDR3 totals 15 residues. Germline V gene sequence: CDR1 SGHTA, CDR2 FQGTGA. After removal of 5 bases from V and 2 bases from J, the junction contained 6 bases not matched to a gene. The CDR3 protein is CASSPGTGTTDTQYF. CDR3 sequence (DNA): TGTGCCAGCAGCCCCGGGACAGGAACCACAGATACGCAGTATTTT. The variable domain in full, completed from reference TRBV7-3 and TRBJ2-3, reads GAGVSQTPSNKVTEKGKYVELRCDPISGHTALYWYRQSLGQGPEFLIYFQGTGAADDSGLPNDRFFAVRPEGSVSTLKIQRTERGDSAVYLCASSPGTGTTDTQYFGPGTRLTVL.

This clone has a handful of counts. The rearrangement joins TRBV5-4 to TRBJ1-4; 10 bases match TRBD1. Germline V gene sequence: CDR1 SGHNT, CDR2 YYREEE (reference sequence). The CDR3 is 15 amino acids. Losses at the gene ends were 0 bases for V and 5 bases for J; bases not matched to a gene: 1. CDR3: CASSLGGQGNEKLFF. The DNA for the CDR3 is TGTGCCAGCAGCTTGGGGGGACAGGGGAATGAAAAACTGTTTTTT.

This clone was seen just once. The genes are TRBV11-1 and TRBJ2-1; D unresolved. This CDR3 has 13 residues. The germline V gene has CDR1 SGHAT and CDR2 FQDESV (reference sequence). Trimming shortened V by 5 bases and J by 5 bases, and 10 bases separated the two germline ends. For the CDR3, the DNA is TGTGCCAGCAGCCCGCAGGTGGACAATGAGCAGTTCTTC. The encoded protein is CASSPQVDNEQFF.

The V and J genes are TRBV19 and TRBJ1-2; D might be TRBD1 (5 bases). The CDR3 is 13 amino acids. V lost 5 bases to trimming and J lost 7 bases, with 14 bases between them. Per germline, CDR1 LNHDA and CDR2 SQIVND (reference sequence). CDR3 amino acids: CASSSRPRVGYTF. The CDR3 DNA reads TGTGCCAGTAGTTCCAGACCCAGGGTTGGCTACACCTTC. Combining the CDR3 with reference TRBV19 and TRBJ1-2 gives the whole variable domain DGGITQSPKYLFRKEGQNVTLSCEQNLNHDAMYWYRQDPGQGLRLIYYSQIVNDFQKGDIAEGYSVSREKKESFPLTVTSAQKNPTAFYLCASSSRPRVGYTFGSGTRLTVV.

The rearrangement joins TRBV11-2 to TRBJ1-2, with 11 nucleotides matching TRBD1. The CDR3 consists of 19 residues. CDR1 SGHAT and CDR2 FQNNGV come from the germline V gene. Trimming took 7 bases from V and 6 from J; bases not matched to a gene: 22. This chain's CDR3 is CASINFRADRGPNADGYTF. DNA for the CDR3: TGTGCCAGCATCAACTTTCGGGCGGACAGGGGGCCCAATGCGGATGGCTACACCTTC. Full variable domain (remainder filled in from reference TRBV11-2 and TRBJ1-2): EAGVAQSPRYKIIEKRQSVAFWCNPISGHATLYWYQQILGQGPKLLIQFQNNGVVDDSQLPKDRFSAERLKGVDSTLKIQPAKLEDSAVYLCASINFRADRGPNADGYTFGSGTRLTVV.

The chain has TRBV3-1 (or the pseudogene TRBV3-2) and TRBJ2-7, with 9 nucleotides matching TRBD1. CDR1 is LGHDT and CDR2 is YNNKEL in the germline V gene (reference sequence). The CDR3 totals 15 residues. V shed 3 bases, J shed 1 base, and the junction held 4 bases outside the gene matches. For the CDR3, the DNA is TGTGCCAGCAGCCAGGGACAGGGAAAATCCTACGAGCAGTACTTC. It specifies CASSQGQGKSYEQYF.